This T cell receptor (beta chain) originates from a study of blood T cells in healthy people across ages. With respect to this clonotype: Its target is not known.

Study observations and caveats: Measured against age, TCR beta diversity per million T cells decreased in a roughly linear manner.

The CDR3 consists of 12 residues. Germline V CDR1 and CDR2: SGHDN, FVKESK. V shed 3 bases and J shed 10 bases, with 10 bases lying between them. Alongside a J-beta primer mix, a sample-barcoded 5' primer served in a second PCR lasting about 7 to 11 cycles. TCRdb reanalysed the 5' RACE reads using MiXCR and keeps one entry per CDR3 protein. Here the sample spans about 1.4 million distinct CDR3 sequences, approximately 60% being singletons. The V and J genes are TRBV14 and TRBJ1-5; D not certain. This clonotype originated in a young man in good health. The sample consisted of blood. This CDR3 reads CASSQGSVPQHF. DNA for the CDR3: TGTGCCAGCAGCCAGGGGAGTGTACCCCAGCATTTT.